Given below is one T cell receptor (beta chain) in context. The data are from a study of T cell changes during pregnancy in multiple sclerosis. The CDR3 contains 15 residues. Germline values: CDR1 MGHRA, CDR2 YSYEKL. Losses at the gene ends were 0 bases for V and 6 bases for J; bases not matched to a gene: 2. The repertoire was sequenced with immunoSEQ multiplex PCR; TCRdb's copy has only in-frame clones and lacks some. The data show approximately 53,000 clones, roughly 92% seen once. Sequenced here: CD4+ T cells from peripheral blood mononuclear cells, sampled in the third trimester of pregnancy. This sequence originates from a female donor with multiple sclerosis, enrolled in a pregnancy study. The chain has TRBV4-1 and TRBJ2-2; 9 bases line up with TRBD2. In DNA, the CDR3 is TGCGCCAGCAGCCAAGACCAGCGGGGGGCCGGGGAGCTGTTTTTT. Its translation is CASSQDQRGAGELFF.